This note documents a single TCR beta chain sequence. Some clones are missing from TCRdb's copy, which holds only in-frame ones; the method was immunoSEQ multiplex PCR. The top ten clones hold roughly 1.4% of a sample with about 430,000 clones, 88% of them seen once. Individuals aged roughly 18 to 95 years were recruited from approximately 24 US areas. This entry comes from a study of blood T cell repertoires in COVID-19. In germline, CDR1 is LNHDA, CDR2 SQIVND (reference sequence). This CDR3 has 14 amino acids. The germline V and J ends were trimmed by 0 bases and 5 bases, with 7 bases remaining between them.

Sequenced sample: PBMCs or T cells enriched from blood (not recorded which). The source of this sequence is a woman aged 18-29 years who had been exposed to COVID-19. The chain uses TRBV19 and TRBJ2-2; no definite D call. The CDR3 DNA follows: TGTGCCAGTAGTATAGAGGTAGTGACCGGGGAGCTGTTTTTT. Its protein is CASSIEVVTGELFF.